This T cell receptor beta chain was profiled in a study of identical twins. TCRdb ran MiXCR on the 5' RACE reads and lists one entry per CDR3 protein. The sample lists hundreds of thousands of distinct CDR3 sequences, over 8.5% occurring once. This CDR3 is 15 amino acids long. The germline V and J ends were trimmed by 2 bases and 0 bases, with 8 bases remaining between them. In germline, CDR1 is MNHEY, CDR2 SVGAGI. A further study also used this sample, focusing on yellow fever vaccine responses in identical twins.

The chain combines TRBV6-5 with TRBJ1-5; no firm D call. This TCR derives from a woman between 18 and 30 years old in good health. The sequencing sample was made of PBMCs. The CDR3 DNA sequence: TGTGCCAGCAGTTACCAAGGTTATAGCAATCAGCCCCAGCATTTT. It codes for CASSYQGYSNQPQHF.